The TCR beta chain under discussion was sequenced for a study of T-cell memory formation after mild COVID-19 (dated by TCRdb to 2020 to 2022). As for the study more broadly: TCR sequence clusters from the two donors were found to be largely donor specific. In two donors, T-cell clones that expanded and contracted after mild COVID-19 were followed by sequencing TCRalpha and TCRbeta repertoires longitudinally. The cohort was made up of two young adult volunteers, one female and one male, who were previously healthy. Paper-wide results and their limitations: Only a couple of mild cases were covered in the study, and larger cohorts including severe cases with pre-infection samples were considered necessary. Contracting CD4+ clones appeared mostly in the CM and EM memory subsets, whereas CD8+ clones were enriched in EMRA. Clones contracting from day 15 to 85 had balanced CD4/CD8 phenotypes, while a second wave expanding from day 15 to 37 was biased towards CD4+. The detection of some responding clones in pre-infection memory suggests that pre-existing cross-reactive memory T cells joined the SARS-CoV-2 response. Whether the second-wave clones peaking on day 37 were SARS-CoV-2 specific was not confirmed.

The sequencing machine was an Illumina NovaSeq 6000. Using 5'RACE with constant-segment primers, TCRalpha and TCRbeta cDNA libraries were constructed, with sample barcodes and unique molecular identifiers added in the process. Trizol reagent was used to extract RNA from every sample. The libraries were amplified in two PCR steps, and the second step added a second sample barcode and Illumina TruSeq adapters. Sequencing of libraries was performed on an Illumina NovaSeq with 2 x 150 bp paired-end reads. Processing in the source paper ran as follows. With migec v1.2.7, reads were demultiplexed and then collapsed into UMI-guided consensus sequences. Using mixcr v2.1.11, UMI consensuses were aligned to TRA and TRB V and J templates and then assembled into clonotypes. A clonotype was counted as expanded or contracted only when both edgeR and NoisET called the clonotype significant, with the noise models trained on biological replicates. edgeR calls used a false discovery rate-adjusted p below 0.01 and a log2 fold-change threshold of 1. As an exploratory analysis of dynamics, max-normalized trajectories of the 1000 most abundant clonotypes were examined with PCA combined with hierarchical clustering. Separately sequenced CD4+ and CD8+ repertoires were used to assign a CD4 or CD8 phenotype to each responding clone. TCRdb redid the processing of the public reads, applying fastp at Q25 and MiXCR, and retained in-frame beta chains. Entries are consolidated by CDR3 protein sequence, retaining the most common genes and DNA. The V and J calls come from TCRdb's annotation, not from the publication. The sample table holds more than 200,000 distinct CDR3 sequences, of which about 17% were seen once. In total, the top ten clones hold about 3.5% of the sample.

Ficoll-Paque density gradient centrifugation was used to isolate PBMCs. Including cysteine and phenylalanine, the CDR3 has 17 amino acids. Here the CDR3 DNA is all that survives: 51 bases in frame from base 1. CDR1 and CDR2 (SEHNR, FQNEAQ) derive from the germline V gene (reference sequence). V is cut back by 5 bases and J by 2 bases, with 9 bases in the junction unmatched. The table lists this clonotype with a few counts. No cognate antigen has been identified for it. Nothing much larger sits one base from this clone, and base qualities are not available. The specimen sequenced was PBMCs or a T cell subset sorted from them (not recorded which). The TCR sequence derives from a man between 18 and 29 years old who had mild COVID-19 (a few samples of this study predate the infection). The sample titles of this study are shuffled in the database, so cell type and time point are left out; the donor was told from shared clones. This sequence uses TRBV7-9 and TRBJ2-6, and 7 bases in between align with TRBD1. The CDR3 region has the sequence CASSPHQTGTGANVLTF. The nucleotide sequence is TGTGCCAGCAGCCCGCACCAGACAGGGACTGGGGCCAACGTCCTGACTTTC.